This T cell receptor (beta chain) was observed in a study of regulatory T cells in long-lasting Graves disease. This CDR3 is built from 15 residues. The germline V gene encodes CDR1 MGHRA and CDR2 YSYEKL. After removal of 3 bases from V and 8 bases from J, the junction contained 10 bases not matched to a gene. PBMC-derived RNA was used for the TCR library. In each case, Graves' disease was diagnosed per American Thyroid Association guidelines. Overall study results and limits: Persistent patients had more shared public clonotypes (roughly 2,500) than new patients (around 950).

This clonotype has a handful of counts. As yet, its antigen is unknown. TCRdb processed the reads anew with MiXCR; each CDR3 protein has one entry. This table holds roughly 1,200 distinct CDR3 sequences, approximately 78% found once. The specimen comprised peripheral blood mononuclear cells (PBMCs), sampled with antithyroid drug treatment, in newly diagnosed or persistent Graves disease (not recorded which). The V and J genes are TRBV4-1 and TRBJ1-2, with 9 bases lining up with TRBD1. The sequence was obtained from a woman under 40 with Graves disease. CDR3 bases: TGCGCCAGCAGCCACCCGGGACAGGGAGGTGAGGGCTACACCTTC. It is translated as CASSHPGQGGEGYTF.